This T cell receptor (beta chain) was captured by sequencing in a study of blood T cell repertoires in COVID-19. About the study: Italy, Spain and the United States were the sources of the convalescent and acute COVID-19 samples. T cells, B-cell-depleted T cells, or PBMCs supplied cDNA or gDNA.

V dropped 0 bases and J dropped 6 bases, with 9 bases sitting between them. Germline V gene data show CDR1 as GTSNPN and CDR2 as SVGIG (reference sequence). The CDR3 sequence is 13 residues long. In the study's own analysis: The authors estimated nucleated cell counts from reference gene primer amplification. TCRdb's table, derived via immunoSEQ multiplex PCR, lists solely in-frame clones and lacks some. The V and J calls and clone size are taken from that table; D and trimming were inferred from the DNA. The data show some 30,000 clones, around nine tenths seen once. The chain combines TRBV30 with TRBJ1-5; D is perhaps TRBD1 (6 bases). The sequencing input was peripheral blood. The TCR comes from a human donor in a cohort sampled during active COVID-19. The CDR3 here is CAWSVQGRQPQHF. CDR3 nucleotide sequence: TGTGCCTGGAGTGTACAGGGACGTCAGCCCCAGCATTTT.